A selection of T cell receptor beta chains follows, all from one sample in a study of T cell repertoires in cytomegalovirus infection. Their target antigens are unknown. TCRdb passed the reads through MiXCR, listing each CDR3 protein once. The sample includes hundreds of thousands of distinct CDR3 sequences, about 28% seen only once; the top ten take about 19%. The source material was cultured PBMCs, sampled from culture after CMV antigen stimulation. Receptors originate from a human donor in good health (CMV status not recorded). Some clones in this sample may be carry-over from other donors' samples. Each CDR3 is given with its conserved first and last residue. D genes are given only for firm matches. Size values are once, few and many counts, or a class for expanded clones, and some rows have none.

many	TRBD1	TRBJ2-5	15	TRBV11-2	CASSPSTGNEETQYF	TGTGCCAGCAGCCCCTCGACAGGGAACGAGGAGACCCAGTACTTC
-	-	TRBJ2-5	15	TRBV6-2/TRBV6-3	CASSRGGVLQETQYF	TGTGCCAGCAGCCGGGGAGGAGTTTTACAAGAGACCCAGTACTTC
few	-	TRBJ2-6	18	TRBV6-1	CASSSTGTRSSGANVLTF	TGTGCCAGCAGTAGTACCGGGACACGTTCCTCTGGGGCCAACGTCCTGACTTTC
-	-	TRBJ2-7	14	TRBV20-1	CSARLGAVSYEQYF	TGCAGTGCTAGATTGGGGGCAGTTTCCTACGAGCAGTACTTC
-	TRBD2	TRBJ2-7	14	TRBV28	CASSLAAGVYEQYF	TGTGCCAGCAGCTTGGCAGCGGGAGTCTACGAGCAGTACTTC
-	TRBD2	TRBJ2-7	15	TRBV6-6	CASSSGTSGGSEQYF	TGTGCCAGCAGCTCCGGGACTAGCGGGGGTAGCGAGCAGTACTTC
-	-	TRBJ2-7	14	TRBV11-3	CASSQSRELDEQYF	TGTGCCAGCAGCCAGTCGCGGGAATTGGACGAGCAGTACTTC
once	-	TRBJ2-7	13	TRBV7-6	CASSLGGEYEQYF	TGTGCCAGCAGCTTAGGAGGGGAGTACGAGCAGTACTTC
-	TRBD2	TRBJ2-1	15	TRBV5-1	CASRVSGTTYNEQFF	TGCGCCAGCAGGGTTTCCGGGACTACCTACAATGAGCAGTTCTTC
few	-	TRBJ2-5	13	TRBV28	CAPSKGLQETQYF	TGTGCCCCATCCAAAGGACTCCAAGAGACCCAGTACTTC
many	-	TRBJ1-1	13	TRBV6-1	CASSLGRHTEAFF	TGTGCCAGCAGTTTGGGGAGACACACTGAAGCTTTCTTT
-	TRBD2	TRBJ2-1	19	TRBV11-1	CASSLGGARGGSSYNEQFF	TGTGCCAGCAGCTTAGGCGGGGCTCGCGGGGGGAGCTCCTACAATGAGCAGTTCTTC
-	-	TRBJ2-1	12	TRBV2	CASRSDSNEQFF	TGTGCCAGCAGGTCAGACTCCAATGAGCAGTTCTTC
-	-	TRBJ2-1	13	TRBV7-2	CASSLEDFNEQFF	TGTGCCAGCAGCTTAGAAGACTTCAATGAGCAGTTCTTC
-	-	TRBJ2-4	15	TRBV19	CASSIRAGFKNIQYF	TGTGCCAGTAGTATTAGGGCAGGGTTTAAAAACATTCAGTACTTC
many	TRBD2	TRBJ2-5	19	TRBV7-6	CASSLQGLAGGPTLETQYF	TGTGCCAGCAGCTTACAGGGACTAGCGGGAGGGCCGACTCTAGAGACCCAGTACTTC
few	TRBD1	TRBJ1-5	14	TRBV6-1	CASSETRGLQPQHF	TGTGCCAGCAGTGAAACCAGGGGGCTACAGCCCCAGCATTTT
-	TRBD1	TRBJ1-1	18	TRBV6-2/TRBV6-3	CASSRIPQQGRVNTEAFF	TGTGCCAGCAGCCGGATTCCGCAACAGGGGCGGGTGAACACTGAAGCTTTCTTT
few	-	TRBJ2-6	16	TRBV10-3	CAIRRGGSSGANVLTF	TGTGCCATCAGGCGGGGTGGAAGCTCTGGGGCCAACGTCCTGACTTTC
once	TRBD1	TRBJ1-1	13	TRBV7-9	CDSSSNRDRETFF	TGTGACAGCAGCTCCAACCGGGACAGGGAAACTTTCTTT
many	-	TRBJ1-3	20	TRBV11-2	CASSPIHGKQGTDSGNTIYF	TGTGCCAGCAGCCCAATCCATGGTAAACAGGGCACCGACTCTGGAAACACCATATATTTT
-	-	TRBJ1-5	13	TRBV27	CASSKDSNQPQHF	TGTGCCAGCAGCAAAGATAGCAATCAGCCCCAGCATTTT
-	-	TRBJ1-2	13	TRBV7-9	CASSFAGGEGYTF	TGTGCCAGCAGCTTCGCGGGGGGAGAGGGCTACACCTTC
few	TRBD2	TRBJ2-2	20	TRBV27	CASRPLTGLAGGRPTGELFF	TGTGCCAGCAGACCCTTGACGGGACTAGCGGGAGGAAGACCCACCGGGGAGCTGTTTTTT
once	TRBD2	TRBJ2-1	15	TRBV19	CASNIKAGGPHEQFF	TGTGCCAGTAATATAAAAGCGGGGGGGCCCCATGAGCAGTTCTTC
many	-	TRBJ2-2	17	TRBV7-8	CASSSSTGHANTGELFF	TGTGCCAGCAGCTCATCGACAGGACACGCGAACACCGGGGAGCTGTTTTTT
-	TRBD1	TRBJ1-5	13	TRBV10-3	CAINMDRNQPQHF	TGTGCCATCAACATGGACAGGAATCAGCCCCAGCATTTT
few	-	TRBJ1-1	13	TRBV7-9	CFNSLDVNTEAFF	TGTTTCAACTCGCTGGACGTGAACACTGAAGCTTTCTTT
-	-	TRBJ2-7	14	TRBV12-3/TRBV12-4	CASSLGLTTYEQYF	TGTGCCAGCAGTTTAGGGCTCACCACCTACGAGCAGTACTTC
-	-	TRBJ1-1	13	TRBV20-1	CIRGESENTEAFF	TGCATTCGGGGGGAATCGGAAAACACTGAAGCTTTCTTT
-	-	TRBJ2-1	15	TRBV5-1	CASSLENGQLSEQFF	TGCGCCAGCAGCTTGGAGAATGGACAACTTAGTGAGCAGTTCTTC
many	TRBD1	TRBJ1-2	13	TRBV6-1	CASRPTGEYGYTF	TGTGCCAGCAGGCCGACAGGGGAATATGGCTACACCTTC
few	TRBD1	TRBJ1-3	15	TRBV6-5	CASSLTSDRGNTIYF	TGTGCCAGCAGTTTAACCTCGGACAGGGGAAACACCATATATTTT
few	-	TRBJ1-2	16	TRBV7-2	CASSLGGQRSNYGYTF	TGTGCCAGCAGTCTAGGGGGGCAGAGATCTAACTATGGCTACACCTTC
many	-	TRBJ2-3	16	TRBV7-2	CASSLGRRGYTDTQYF	TGTGCCAGCAGCTTAGGGCGCAGGGGCTACACAGATACGCAGTATTTT
-	-	TRBJ1-1	14	TRBV11-2	CASRLQTVGTEAFF	TGTGCCAGCAGATTACAGACGGTAGGGACTGAAGCTTTCTTT
few	TRBD1	TRBJ2-7	15	TRBV27	CASSSLQGTAYEQYF	TGTGCCAGCAGTTCCCTCCAAGGGACAGCTTACGAGCAGTACTTC
-	-	TRBJ2-1	13	TRBV4-1	CASSQDTWGEQFF	TGCGCCAGCAGCCAAGATACGTGGGGGGAGCAGTTCTTC
few	-	TRBJ2-7	14	TRBV7-9	CASSPPRRIDEQYF	TGTGCCAGCAGCCCCCCCCGGCGAATCGACGAGCAGTACTTC
-	-	TRBJ2-3	16	TRBV27	CASRRDWTDSTDTQYF	TGTGCCAGCAGGAGAGATTGGACGGATAGCACAGATACGCAGTATTTT
-	TRBD2	TRBJ2-7	16	TRBV6-8	CASSDPRLAGLYEQYF	TGTGCCAGCAGCGATCCCCGACTAGCGGGGCTCTACGAGCAGTACTTC
many	-	TRBJ2-7	14	TRBV3-1	CASSQGLETYEQYF	TGTGCCAGCAGCCAAGGGCTAGAGACCTACGAGCAGTACTTC
-	-	TRBJ1-1	14	TRBV6-1	CASRGEVANTEAFF	TGTGCCAGCAGAGGGGAGGTTGCGAACACTGAAGCTTTCTTT
-	-	TRBJ1-1	15	TRBV5-1	CASSLATGFITEAFF	TGCGCCAGCAGCTTGGCCACCGGTTTTATCACTGAAGCTTTCTTT
-	-	TRBJ1-5	15	TRBV20-1	CSASPGHLSNQPQHF	TGCAGTGCTTCACCGGGACACCTTAGCAATCAGCCCCAGCATTTT